The sequence of this T cell receptor (beta chain) was determined in a study of T cells after yellow fever vaccination. One entry per CDR3 protein results from TCRdb running MiXCR on the 5' RACE reads. Of 300,000 to 400,000 distinct CDR3 sequences in the sample, 3% to 4.5% were seen once. The CDR3 spans 17 residues. V shed 2 bases and J shed 1 base, with 12 bases lying between them. Per germline, CDR1 LNHNV and CDR2 YYDKDF (reference sequence). The chain uses TRBV15 and TRBJ2-6; a weak D match, TRBD1 (5 bases). This receptor was obtained from a man younger than 35 who received the YFV17D yellow fever vaccine. The material sequenced was PBMCs, taken 5 days after the yellow fever booster vaccination. The CDR3 DNA sequence: TGTGCCACCAGCAGACTCCCAAGGGGTTCTGGGGCCAACGTCCTGACTTTC. Amino acid sequence: CATSRLPRGSGANVLTF.